The 21 T cell receptor beta chains listed next were all sequenced from one sample in a study of control samples from healthy donors and cancer patients. This table comes from immunoSEQ multiplex PCR, and its TCRdb copy is limited to in-frame clones, with some not included. The data hold 35,000 to 55,000 clones, with around 90% observed a single time. Sequencing used PBMCs. The receptors originated from a woman between 40 and 50 years old with head and neck cancer.

The chain is built from TRBV27 and TRBJ2-7, with D hard to call. V was clipped by 4 bases and J by 0 bases, with 10 bases between them. There are 14 residues in the CDR3. Germline V CDR1 and CDR2: MNHEY, SMNVEV (reference sequence). The CDR3 DNA follows: TGTGCCAGCAGTTCAAGGTTCTACTCCTACGAGCAGTACTTC. Protein: CASSSRFYSYEQYF.

This CDR3 is CASSYQTGPYEQYF. CDR3 nucleotides: TGCGCCAGCAGCTACCAGACAGGGCCCTACGAGCAGTACTTC. V usage is TRBV5-1 and J usage is TRBJ2-7; 7 positions agree with TRBD1. The CDR3 sequence is 14 residues long. V trimming: 3 bases; J trimming: 2 bases; junction bases outside the gene matches: 5. Germline assignment: CDR1 SGHRS and CDR2 YFSETQ.

The J gene is TRBJ2-2, the V gene TRBV29-1; D might be TRBD2 (5 bases). V was clipped by 8 bases and J by 8 bases, with 15 bases between them. Germline loops: CDR1 SQVTM, CDR2 ANQGSEA. The CDR3 is made up of 12 amino acids. CDR3 loop: CSPVGRGGELFF. CDR3 nucleotides: TGCAGCCCTGTGGGCCGAGGGGGGGAGCTGTTTTTT.

The V call is TRBV9, the J call TRBJ1-1, with TRBD1 matching 10 bases. The germline V gene has CDR1 SGDLS and CDR2 YYNGEE. This CDR3 comprises 14 residues. Unmatched junction bases numbered 2, after V lost 3 bases and J lost 3 bases. Here the CDR3 reads CASSADRGYTEAFF. The CDR3 region has the DNA TGTGCCAGCAGCGCGGACAGGGGGTACACTGAAGCTTTCTTT. The variable domain in full, completed from reference TRBV9 and TRBJ1-1, reads DSGVTQTPKHLITATGQRVTLRCSPRSGDLSVYWYQQSLDQGLQFLIQYYNGEERAKGNILERFSAQQFPDLHSELNLSSLELGDSALYFCASSADRGYTEAFFGQGTRLTVV.

The chain links TRBV6-5 to TRBJ2-1; D possibly corresponds to TRBD2 (5 bases). The germline V and J ends were trimmed by 6 bases and 6 bases, with 9 bases remaining between them. CDR3 length equals 12 residues. Germline V CDR1 and CDR2: MNHEY, SVGAGI. CDR3 in amino acids: CASRGVSNEQFF. The CDR3 DNA follows: TGTGCCAGCAGGGGAGTCTCCAATGAGCAGTTCTTC.

This sequence joins TRBV5-4 and TRBJ1-2; D perhaps matches TRBD1 (6 bases). Germline V gene lookup returns CDR1 SGHNT and CDR2 YYREEE (reference sequence). CDR3 length: 15 residues. V lost 2 bases to trimming and J lost 8 bases, with 19 bases between them. The CDR3 here is CASSFPRGATKGYTF. DNA of the CDR3: TGTGCCAGCAGCTTCCCCAGGGGAGCCACGAAGGGCTACACCTTC. Filled out from reference TRBV5-4 and TRBJ1-2, the complete variable domain reads ETGVTQSPTHLIKTRGQQVTLRCSSQSGHNTVSWYQQALGQGPQFIFQYYREEENGRGNFPPRFSGLQFPNYSSELNVNALELDDSALYLCASSFPRGATKGYTFGSGTRLTVV.

This clone appeared once. The V gene is TRBV5-4, the J gene TRBJ1-2, with 11 bases lining up with TRBD1. Germline CDR1 SGHNT, CDR2 YYREEE (reference sequence). The CDR3 runs to 16 residues. V dropped 4 bases and J dropped 1; count of bases not matched to a gene: 6. The CDR3 reads CASSPQGQGVNYGYTF. Here the CDR3 DNA reads TGTGCCAGCAGCCCCCAGGGACAGGGGGTTAACTATGGCTACACCTTC.

This clone was detected only a few times. This chain uses TRBV7-2 with TRBJ2-7; 11 bases are shared with TRBD2. This CDR3 contains 14 residues. With 5 bases clipped from V and 2 bases from J, the junction kept 2 bases outside the gene matches. In germline, CDR1 is SGHTA, CDR2 FQGNSA. The CDR3: CASSPGLAAYEQYF. The CDR3 DNA follows: TGTGCCAGCAGCCCGGGACTAGCGGCCTACGAGCAGTACTTC.

The chain recombines TRBV5-1 with TRBJ2-5, with TRBD2 identical over 7 bases. Germline trimming cut 6 bases from V and 1 base from J; bases unmatched to any gene: 6. The germline V gene has CDR1 SGHRS and CDR2 YFSETQ. CDR3 length: 14 amino acids. CDR3 amino acids: CASNSGTTQETQYF. In DNA, the CDR3 is TGCGCCAGCAACTCCGGGACTACCCAAGAGACCCAGTACTTC.

The gene calls are TRBV13 and TRBJ2-7; TRBD1 is a possible D gene (7 bases). The germline V gene encodes CDR1 PRHDT and CDR2 FYEKMQ (reference sequence). V lost 4 bases and J 7 bases, leaving 14 bases between the germline ends. The CDR3 covers 13 residues. Here the CDR3 DNA reads TGTGCCAGCAGCTCCCCAGGGGGGCAAGAGCAGTACTTC. Translated: CASSSPGGQEQYF.

This clone appeared a single time. The CDR3: CASTTGGELETQYF. The CDR3 DNA sequence: TGCGCCAGCACCACAGGGGGCGAGCTAGAGACCCAGTACTTC. This sequence joins TRBV5-1 and TRBJ2-5; TRBD1 matches at 9 bases. Trimming at V came to 6 bases and at J to 4 bases, leaving 7 bases not matched to a gene. Germline V CDR1 and CDR2: SGHRS, YFSETQ. The CDR3 length is 14 residues.

The rearrangement joins TRBV19 to TRBJ1-2, with D perhaps TRBD1 (5 bases). Trimming took off 3 bases at V and 4 bases at J, with 18 bases between the two ends. The germline V gene has CDR1 LNHDA and CDR2 SQIVND (reference sequence). CDR3 size: 16 residues. CDR3 in amino acids: CASSMPSGAGGYGYTF. CDR3 DNA sequence: TGTGCCAGTAGTATGCCCTCAGGTGCCGGGGGCTATGGCTACACCTTC.

Comment on this clone: This same CDR3 is encoded by further DNA sequences in the sample. CDR3 sequence: CASRRPRVGNEQFF. DNA for the CDR3: TGTGCCAGCAGAAGACCCAGGGTTGGGAATGAGCAGTTCTTC. The chain couples TRBV21-1 to TRBJ2-1; TRBD1, the table's D call, was not compared with the DNA. TRBV21-1 has pseudogene status. The CDR3 spans 14 residues.

The count of this clone is one. The chain combines TRBV9 with TRBJ1-1, with TRBD1 matching 7 bases. Losses at the gene ends were 4 bases for V and 2 bases for J; bases not matched to a gene: 14. The CDR3 consists of 17 residues. The germline CDR1 and CDR2 sequences are SGDLS and YYNGEE. The CDR3 DNA reads TGTGCCAGCAGCACTTCTTCCGGGACAGTGAGAAACACTGAAGCTTTCTTT. It is translated as CASSTSSGTVRNTEAFF. The full variable domain, in which reference TRBV9 and TRBJ1-1 provide the parts outside the CDR3, is DSGVTQTPKHLITATGQRVTLRCSPRSGDLSVYWYQQSLDQGLQFLIQYYNGEERAKGNILERFSAQQFPDLHSELNLSSLELGDSALYFCASSTSSGTVRNTEAFFGQGTRLTVV.

V usage is TRBV6-1 and J usage is TRBJ1-5; D is possibly TRBD1 (6 bases). V gave up 1 base and J gave up 6 bases, with 22 bases separating them. Germline values: CDR1 MNHNS, CDR2 SASEGT. This CDR3 comprises 18 residues. CDR3 residues: CASSEEVSGQSLGQPQHF. CDR3 DNA sequence: TGTGCCAGCAGTGAAGAAGTTAGTGGACAGAGTCTTGGTCAGCCCCAGCATTTT.

The V and J genes are TRBV12-3 or TRBV12-4 and TRBJ1-1; weak D call: TRBD1 (6 bases). There are 13 residues in the CDR3. V was shortened by 6 bases and J by 1 base, with 9 bases between the two germline ends. The CDR3 DNA follows: TGTGCCAGCAGCCCGACAGGGAACACTGAAGCTTTCTTT. Protein: CASSPTGNTEAFF.

The chain uses TRBV7-9 and TRBJ2-7; 7 bases line up with TRBD2. V trimming: 4 bases; J trimming: 2 bases; junction bases outside the gene matches: 8. The CDR3 totals 15 residues. Germline-derived CDR1 and CDR2 are SEHNR and FQNEAQ (reference sequence). The CDR3 nucleotides read TGTGCCAGCAGCTCACCCAGCGGGGACGCCTACGAGCAGTACTTC. Protein: CASSSPSGDAYEQYF.

The rearrangement uses TRBV2 and TRBJ2-2, with 7 bases identical to TRBD1. Germline-derived CDR1 and CDR2 are SNHLY and FYNNEI. The CDR3 totals 14 residues. With V trimmed by 6 bases and J by 5 bases, 6 bases remained unmatched. The CDR3 DNA reads TGTGCCAGCAGACAGGGGTTAATTACCGGGGAGCTGTTTTTT. The encoded protein is CASRQGLITGELFF.

The rearrangement links TRBV14 to TRBJ2-6; TRBD1 is a possible D gene (6 bases). CDR3 size: 16 residues. Per the germline V gene, CDR1 is SGHDN and CDR2 is FVKESK. V shed 4 bases and J shed 0 bases, with 10 bases lying between them. The CDR3 coding sequence is TGTGCCAGCAGCCGGACAGTCAACTCTGGGGCCAACGTCCTGACTTTC. It yields the protein CASSRTVNSGANVLTF.

J is TRBJ1-6 and V is TRBV5-1; D unresolved. The ends were cut back, 4 bases at V and 9 bases at J, with 17 bases in the middle. CDR3 size: 15 residues. The germline gives CDR1 SGHRS, CDR2 YFSETQ. The CDR3 loop is CASSPGRPKGSPLHF. The CDR3 region has the DNA TGCGCCAGCAGCCCGGGGAGGCCTAAAGGTTCACCCCTCCACTTT.

The rearrangement joins TRBV25-1 to TRBJ1-4; a possible D gene is TRBD1 (5 bases). Germline-derived CDR1 and CDR2 are MGHDK and SYGVNS. The ends were cut back, 8 bases at V and 6 bases at J, with 19 bases in the middle. This CDR3 comprises 15 residues. The CDR3 nucleotides are TGTGCCAGCGAGGATATGAGCGGGGCCGATGAAAAACTGTTTTTT. Translating it yields CASEDMSGADEKLFF.